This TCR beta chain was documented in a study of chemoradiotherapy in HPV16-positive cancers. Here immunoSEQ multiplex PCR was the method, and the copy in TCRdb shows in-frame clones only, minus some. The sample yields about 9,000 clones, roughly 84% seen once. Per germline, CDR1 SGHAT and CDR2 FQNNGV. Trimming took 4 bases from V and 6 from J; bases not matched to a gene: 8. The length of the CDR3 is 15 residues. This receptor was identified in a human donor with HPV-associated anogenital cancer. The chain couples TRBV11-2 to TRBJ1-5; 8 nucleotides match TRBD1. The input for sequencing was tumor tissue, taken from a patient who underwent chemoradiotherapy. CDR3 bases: TGTGCCAGCAGCTCAAGACAGGGGCCGGGTCAGCCCCAGCATTTT. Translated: CASSSRQGPGQPQHF.